The entry below describes one T cell receptor (beta chain). Antigen specificity is unknown. This CDR3 has 13 amino acids. The V segment lost 7 bases and the J segment 1 base; nucleotides outside the gene matches: 6. Per the germline V gene, CDR1 is SQVTM and CDR2 is ANQGSEA. Data came from immunoSEQ multiplex PCR; TCRdb stores just in-frame clones and leaves some out. In the table there are 65,000 to 100,000 clones, 70% to 90% of which are singletons. This specimen comes from a study of T cell responses to AZD1222 COVID-19 vaccine. Study outcomes and limitations: Of spike-specific TCRs, nearly half reportedly target regions left unmutated in variants. Just a handful of AZD1222 recipients tested seropositive at baseline. Clonal diversity was possibly underestimated; the donors were predominantly white British and more often female.

This clonotype was sampled from an adult in good health. This sample comprised peripheral blood, obtained on day 0 of AZD1222 vaccination. The J gene is TRBJ1-1, the V gene TRBV29-1; 7 nucleotides match TRBD1. CDR3 region: CSASGQQNTEAFF. The CDR3 nucleotides are TGCAGCGCCTCGGGACAGCAGAACACTGAAGCTTTCTTT.